This T cell receptor beta chain derives from a study of response to subunit inactivated influenza vaccine. General observations from the study: Each seasonal influenza vaccination, the authors suggested, recruits few new T cells.

From the RT-PCR reads, TCRdb called clonotypes with MiXCR, one entry per CDR3 protein. The table has hundreds of thousands of distinct CDR3 sequences, around 11% seen once; the top ten hold roughly a tenth. With respect to this clonotype: Its target is not known.

The germline gives CDR1 MNHEY, CDR2 SMNVEV (reference sequence). Trimming removed 8 bases from V and 2 bases from J; junction bases left unmatched: 6. The CDR3 length is 14 residues. Here the sequenced sample was PBMCs from blood, taken on the day of vaccination. The sequence derives from a man aged 45-60 years who received an inactivated influenza vaccine. The V gene is TRBV27, the J gene TRBJ2-3, with 8 positions matching TRBD1. Here the CDR3 reads CASLGQGATDTQYF. The CDR3 coding sequence is TGTGCCAGCCTCGGACAGGGCGCCACAGATACGCAGTATTTT.